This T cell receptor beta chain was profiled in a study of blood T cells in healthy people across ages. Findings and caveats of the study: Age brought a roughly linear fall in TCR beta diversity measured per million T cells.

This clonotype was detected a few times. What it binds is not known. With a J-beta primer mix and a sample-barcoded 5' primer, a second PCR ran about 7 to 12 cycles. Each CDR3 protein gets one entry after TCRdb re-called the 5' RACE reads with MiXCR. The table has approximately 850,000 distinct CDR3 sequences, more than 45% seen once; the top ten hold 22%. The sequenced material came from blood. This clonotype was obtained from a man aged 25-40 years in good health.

The CDR3, as DNA: TGTGCCAGCAGCCAATCCCCCCGACAGGACCAAGAGACCCAGTACTTC. As protein: CASSQSPRQDQETQYF. The rearrangement links TRBV6-2 or TRBV6-3 to TRBJ2-5; perhaps TRBD1 as D (6 bases). Germline V gene sequence: CDR1 MNHEY, CDR2 SVGEGT. The CDR3 totals 16 residues. The V gene lost 6 bases and the J gene lost 0 bases, with 17 bases spanning the gap.